Below are 18 T cell receptor beta chains sequenced from a single sample in a study of breast tumors, draining lymph nodes, adjacent tissues. The lymph nodes were axillary draining lymph nodes from breast cancer patients. TCRdb fed the multiplex PCR reads into MiXCR, producing one record per CDR3 protein. The sample shows some 130,000 distinct CDR3 sequences, around 22% of them seen only once. The sequencing input was axillary lymph node tissue. The source of these receptors is a female donor with breast cancer. Some clones in this sample may be carry-over from other donors' samples.

CDR3 nucleotides: TGTGCCAGCAGTTCCACAGGAGGACTGTTTTTT. Its protein is CASSSTGGLFF. This chain uses TRBV28 with TRBJ1-4, with D perhaps TRBD1 (5 bases). Germline loops: CDR1 MDHEN, CDR2 SYDVKM. The CDR3 spans 11 residues. Trimming removed 4 bases from V and 13 bases from J, with 10 bases in between.

This clonotype was detected many times. The rearrangement uses TRBV5-1 and TRBJ2-7, with 7 bases fitting TRBD2. Germline CDR1 SGHRS, CDR2 YFSETQ. The CDR3 covers 16 residues. V lost 1 base to trimming and J lost 3 bases; unmatched junction nucleotides: 10. CDR3 loop: CASSLTPYTSDYEQYF. The DNA of the CDR3 is TGCGCCAGCAGCTTGACCCCTTATACTAGCGACTACGAGCAGTACTTC. Together with reference TRBV5-1 and TRBJ2-7, the CDR3 gives the full variable domain: KAGVTQTPRYLIKTRGQQVTLSCSPISGHRSVSWYQQTPGQGLQFLFEYFSETQRNKGNFPGRFSGRQFSNSRSEMNVSTLELGDSALYLCASSLTPYTSDYEQYFGPGTRLTVT.

The V and J genes are TRBV7-2 and TRBJ2-4; 13 bases map to TRBD2. This CDR3 is built from 22 residues. Germline V gene lookup returns CDR1 SGHTA and CDR2 FQGNSA. V was clipped by 0 bases and J by 0 bases; unmatched bases: 14. CDR3 bases: TGTGCCAGCAGCTTAGCGAGCTCAACCGGGACTAGCGGGGCGCTAGCCAAAAACATTCAGTACTTC. This gives the protein CASSLASSTGTSGALAKNIQYF.

This clonotype was found many times. The gene calls are TRBV29-1 and TRBJ2-7; 8 bases align to TRBD1. V lost 6 bases to trimming and J lost 4 bases; unmatched junction nucleotides: 8. The germline gives CDR1 SQVTM, CDR2 ANQGSEA. The CDR3 runs to 13 residues. The CDR3 sequence: CSVLGQGAYEQYF. CDR3 sequence (DNA): TGCAGCGTGTTAGGGCAGGGGGCGTACGAGCAGTACTTC.

There are many counts of this clonotype. The V gene is TRBV4-1, the J gene TRBJ2-1; the match to TRBD2 covers 8 bases. Per the germline V gene, CDR1 is MGHRA and CDR2 is YSYEKL. This CDR3 has 16 amino acids. After removal of 0 bases from V and 6 bases from J, the junction contained 7 bases not matched to a gene. CDR3 sequence: CASSQEGAGDGNEQFF. The CDR3 DNA follows: TGCGCCAGCAGCCAAGAGGGAGCGGGAGACGGCAATGAGCAGTTCTTC.

A remark on this clonotype: Relative to the germline gene, one junction end is altered; a read error may explain this. The chain carries TRBV3-1 and TRBJ2-7, with 8 positions matching TRBD1. Germline V lookup: CDR1 LGHDT, CDR2 YNNKEL (reference sequence). There are 15 residues in the CDR3. CDR3 DNA sequence: TGTGCCAGCGGCCAAGATTGGCAGGGGGCGAACGAGCAGTACTTC. Its protein product is CASGQDWQGANEQYF.

This clonotype appeared many times. V is TRBV3-1 and J is TRBJ2-7; D gene ambiguous. Germline V gene sequence: CDR1 LGHDT, CDR2 YNNKEL (reference sequence). Trimming removed 4 bases from V and 3 bases from J, with 13 bases in between. The CDR3 is made up of 14 amino acids. CDR3 DNA: TGTGCCAGCAGCCTCTCAATGGTCTACTACGAGCAGTACTTC. It translates to CASSLSMVYYEQYF.

This clonotype was seen ten or more times. The chain recombines TRBV5-1 with TRBJ2-5; D ambiguous. Trimming removed 7 bases at V and 3 bases at J, with 7 bases between. The CDR3 is made up of 11 amino acids. Germline V CDR1 and CDR2: SGHRS, YFSETQ. The CDR3 DNA reads TGCGCCAGCGGAAGGGAAGAGACCCAGTACTTC. Amino acid sequence: CASGREETQYF.

In this sample, this clonotype turned up a few times. This chain links TRBV28 with TRBJ1-2; no clear D. The V end lost 5 bases, the J end lost 0 bases, and 10 bases lay between the germline ends. The length of the CDR3 is 14 residues. Looked up from germline, CDR1 is MDHEN and CDR2 is SYDVKM. CDR3 sequence: CASSQSRTNYGYTF. The CDR3 DNA reads TGTGCCAGCAGTCAGTCCAGGACTAACTATGGCTACACCTTC.

This clonotype was picked up many times. CDR3 bases: TGCAGTGCCGGACTAGCGGGAGTTGAGACCCAGTACTTC. Its protein product is CSAGLAGVETQYF. The gene calls are TRBV20-1 and TRBJ2-5; 13 positions match TRBD2. This CDR3 is 13 amino acids long. With V trimmed by 6 bases and J by 5 bases, 3 bases remained unmatched. Germline values: CDR1 DFQATT, CDR2 SNEGSKA (reference sequence).

This clonotype was counted only a few times. This chain connects TRBV27 to TRBJ2-2, with 8 bases that match TRBD2. V lost 7 bases to trimming and J lost 3 bases; unmatched junction nucleotides: 13. The V gene's germline CDR1 is MNHEY and CDR2 SMNVEV (reference sequence). This CDR3 is built from 17 residues. As DNA, the CDR3 is TGTGCCAGCACCATTAGGGCGGGAGGAGGAGACACCGGGGAGCTGTTTTTT. It is translated as CASTIRAGGGDTGELFF.

This clonotype was recorded many times. V and J are TRBV9 and TRBJ2-3; D unresolved. Per the germline V gene, CDR1 is SGDLS and CDR2 is YYNGEE. This CDR3 contains 13 residues. Trimming pared 3 bases from V and 2 bases from J, leaving 7 bases between. The CDR3 protein is CASSEEPTDTQYF. CDR3 coding DNA: TGTGCCAGCAGCGAGGAACCCACAGATACGCAGTATTTT.

This clonotype was picked up one time. Possible read error: a much larger clone is one base away. The CDR3 region is CASSLPNSLAKNIQYF. The CDR3 region has the DNA TGTGCCAGCAGCTTACCTAACTCCTTAGCCAAAAACATTCAGTACTTC. This chain connects TRBV7-3 to TRBJ2-4; no definite D call. CDR3 length: 16 residues. Germline CDR1 SGHTA, CDR2 FQGTGA. V gave up 2 bases and J gave up 0 bases, with 11 bases separating them.

There are many counts of this clonotype. The CDR3 DNA follows: TGTGCCATCAGTTTCGCGGTTGGGGCCAATGAGCAGTTCTTC. Protein: CAISFAVGANEQFF. The V call is TRBV10-3, the J call TRBJ2-1; D is possibly TRBD1 (5 bases). Trimming pared 5 bases from V and 6 bases from J, leaving 14 bases between. Germline values: CDR1 ENHRY, CDR2 SYGVKD. The CDR3 spans 14 residues.

This clonotype was recorded once. A much larger clone differs from this one at a single base, so this may be a read error. As DNA, the CDR3 is TGCGCCAGCAGCTTGGGACAGGGGTGGGATTGCTACACCTTC. This sequence encodes CASSLGQGWDCYTF. The chain couples TRBV5-1 to TRBJ1-2; TRBD1 matches 8 bases. The CDR3 contains 14 residues. Germline values: CDR1 SGHRS, CDR2 YFSETQ. Germline trimming cut 0 bases from V and 9 bases from J; bases unmatched to any gene: 7.

V usage is TRBV5-1 and J usage is TRBJ2-3, with 10 bases matching TRBD1. CDR1 is SGHRS and CDR2 is YFSETQ in the germline V gene. The CDR3 totals 16 residues. The V and J ends lost 0 bases and 6 bases, in that order; junction bases with no gene match: 7. In nucleotides, the CDR3 is TGCGCCAGCAGCTTGGTCGGGACAGGGGATTCGGATACGCAGTATTTT. It translates to CASSLVGTGDSDTQYF.

This clonotype was seen at least ten times. The chain has TRBV12-3 or TRBV12-4 and TRBJ1-2, with 9 positions matching TRBD1. The V and J ends lost 6 bases and 5 bases, in that order; junction bases with no gene match: 10. This CDR3 comprises 15 residues. CDR3 coding DNA: TGTGCCAGCAGAGAAACCGGGACAGGGTTTTATGGCTACACCTTC. The encoded protein is CASRETGTGFYGYTF.

The sample holds a few counts of this clonotype. The CDR3 region is CASRHSGELFF. The CDR3 region has the DNA TGTGCCAGCAGGCACTCGGGGGAGCTGTTTTTT. This rearrangement joins TRBV28 to TRBJ2-2; no firm D call. The length of the CDR3 is 11 residues. Trimming cost V 6 bases and J 8 bases, with 7 bases left between them. Per germline, CDR1 MDHEN and CDR2 SYDVKM.